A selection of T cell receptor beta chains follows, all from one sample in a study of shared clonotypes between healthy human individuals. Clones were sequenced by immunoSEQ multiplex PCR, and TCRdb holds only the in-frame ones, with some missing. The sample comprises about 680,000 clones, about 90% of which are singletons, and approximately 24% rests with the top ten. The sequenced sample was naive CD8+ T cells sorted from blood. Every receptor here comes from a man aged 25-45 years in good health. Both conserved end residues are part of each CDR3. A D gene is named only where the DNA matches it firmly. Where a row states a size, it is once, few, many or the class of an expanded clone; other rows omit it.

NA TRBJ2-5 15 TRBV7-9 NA TGTGCCAGCAGCTTTAGTAAAGGGTACCAAGAGACCCAGTACTTC CASSFSKGYQETQYF
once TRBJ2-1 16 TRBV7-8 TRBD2 TGTGCCAGCAGCCCGGGAGGACTAGCGACTTACAATGAGCAGTTCTTC CASSPGGLATYNEQFF
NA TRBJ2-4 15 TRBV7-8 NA TGTGCCAGCAGCGATACAGACCTAGCCAAAAACATTCAGTACTTC CASSDTDLAKNIQYF
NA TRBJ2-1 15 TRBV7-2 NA TGTGCCAGCAGCTTAGAGGGTTGGTCGTACAATGAGCAGTTCTTC CASSLEGWSYNEQFF
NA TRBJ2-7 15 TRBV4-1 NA TGCGCCAGCAGCCAAGAACAAACGTTAGGGTACGAGCAGTACTTC CASSQEQTLGYEQYF
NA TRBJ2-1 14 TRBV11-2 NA TGTGCCAGCAGCTTAGGCGGGTCCTACAATGAGCAGTTCTTC CASSLGGSYNEQFF
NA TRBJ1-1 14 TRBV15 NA TGTGCCACCAGCAGAGATCGGGGGAACACTGAAGCTTTCTTT CATSRDRGNTEAFF
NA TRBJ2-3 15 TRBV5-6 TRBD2 TGTGCCAGCAGCTCCGGGGGACTAGTCGCAGATACGCAGTATTTT CASSSGGLVADTQYF
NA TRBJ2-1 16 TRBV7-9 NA TGTGCCAGCAGCCTGTGGACCCTCGGGGATTACAATGAGCAGTTCTTC CASSLWTLGDYNEQFF
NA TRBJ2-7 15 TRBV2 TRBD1 TGTGCCAGCTCAAGGCCGGGACAGCAACCCTACGAGCAGTACTTC CASSRPGQQPYEQYF
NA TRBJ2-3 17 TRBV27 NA TGTGCCAGCAGTTTATTAGGTCTTAGTAGGGGCACAGATACGCAGTATTTT CASSLLGLSRGTDTQYF
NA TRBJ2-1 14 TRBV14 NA TGTGCCAGCAGCCAAGAGAACTTCTACAATGAGCAGTTCTTC CASSQENFYNEQFF
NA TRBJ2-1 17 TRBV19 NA TGTGCCAGTAGTCATTTGGACACAGAGAGCTCCTACAATGAGCAGTTCTTC CASSHLDTESSYNEQFF
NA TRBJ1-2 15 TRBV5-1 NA TGCGCCAGCAGCTTGGGGCAAAGGGGGGCCCTAGGCTACACCTTC CASSLGQRGALGYTF
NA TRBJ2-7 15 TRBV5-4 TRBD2 TGTGCCAGCAGCCCTCTGGGCGGGAGGGATTACGAGCAGTACTTC CASSPLGGRDYEQYF
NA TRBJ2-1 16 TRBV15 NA TGTGCCACCAGCAGAGATAGGGGTGGGTCCTACAATGAGCAGTTCTTC CATSRDRGGSYNEQFF
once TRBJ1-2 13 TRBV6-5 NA TGTGCCAGCAGTCGGGAGTCTAACTATGGCTACACCTTC CASSRESNYGYTF
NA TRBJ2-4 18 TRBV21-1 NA TGTGCCAGCGGCGGAGGCGAGCGGGAGAGGGCTGCCAAAAACATTCAGTACTTC CASGGGERERAAKNIQYF
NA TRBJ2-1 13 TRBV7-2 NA TGTGCCAGCAGCTTAGACCCTTCATGGGAGCAGTTCTTC CASSLDPSWEQFF
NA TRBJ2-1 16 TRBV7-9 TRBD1 TGTGCCAGCAGCACCGCCGGGACAGGGACCTACAATGAGCAGTTCTTC CASSTAGTGTYNEQFF
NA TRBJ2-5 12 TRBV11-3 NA TGTGCCAGCAGCTCTACAGGGGAGGCCCAGTACTTC CASSSTGEAQYF
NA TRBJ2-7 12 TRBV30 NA TGTGCCTGGAAACACAGCACCTACGAGCAGTACTTC CAWKHSTYEQYF
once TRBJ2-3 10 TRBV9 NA TGTGCCAGCAGCGGAGCCACGCAGTATTTT CASSGATQYF
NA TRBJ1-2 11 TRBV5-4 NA TGTGCCAGCAGTTCGACAGTTAGCTACACCTTC CASSSTVSYTF
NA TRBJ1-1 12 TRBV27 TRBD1 TGTGCCGCACAGGGGGTGAACACTGAAGCTTTCTTT CAAQGVNTEAFF
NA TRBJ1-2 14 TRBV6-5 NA TGTGCCAGCCAAAAAACAGACAGAAGTTATGGCTACACCTTC CASQKTDRSYGYTF
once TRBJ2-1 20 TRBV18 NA TGTGCCAGCTCAACATCAGCGAGGCCTCCGTGGGTCCCCTCCTCTAATGAGCAGTTCTTC CASSTSARPPWVPSSNEQFF
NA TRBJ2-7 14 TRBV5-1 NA TGCGCCAGCAGCCCAGGGAGGGGGCTTTACGAGCAGTACTTC CASSPGRGLYEQYF
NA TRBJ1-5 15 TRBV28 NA TGTGCCAGCAGTTTCCTCCGGGAGAGCAATCAGCCCCAGCATTTT CASSFLRESNQPQHF